Listed below are T cell receptor beta chains from one sample, sequenced in a study of T cell responses to AZD1222 COVID-19 vaccine. The method was immunoSEQ multiplex PCR; TCRdb's version includes in-frame clones alone and lacks a portion of them. The repertoire holds 100,000 or so clones, more than 75% seen once, with 4% to 4.5% in the top ten. Sequenced here: peripheral blood, sampled on day 0 of MenACWY control vaccination. The receptors originated from an adult in good health. Both conserved end residues are part of each CDR3. The D gene is left open where the match is weak. Clone size is shown for a subset of rows, as once, few, many or a class of expanded clone.

clone size: -
J gene: TRBJ1-1
D gene: -
V gene: TRBV19
CDR3 DNA: TGTGCCAGTAGTATAGATTTTTTGGGGAGGGGTTGGGGGAACACTGAAGCTTTCTTT
CDR3 protein: CASSIDFLGRGWGNTEAFF

clone size: -
J gene: TRBJ1-3
D gene: TRBD1
V gene: TRBV5-4
CDR3 DNA: TGTGCCAGCAGCTCCCCGACAGGGAGCTCTGGAAACACCATATATTTT
CDR3 protein: CASSSPTGSSGNTIYF

clone size: -
J gene: TRBJ2-1
D gene: -
V gene: TRBV27
CDR3 DNA: TGTGCCAGCAGGCGGGATAACTACAATGAGCAGTTCTTC
CDR3 protein: CASRRDNYNEQFF

clone size: -
J gene: TRBJ1-1
D gene: -
V gene: TRBV29-1
CDR3 DNA: TGCAGCGCTCATCCGAGGGGAGAAGCTTTCTTT
CDR3 protein: CSAHPRGEAFF

clone size: -
J gene: TRBJ2-3
D gene: TRBD1
V gene: TRBV5-4
CDR3 DNA: TGTGCCAGCAGCTTGAGTACGGCACCTGCGGGGACAGGAGGAACAGATACGCAGTATTTT
CDR3 protein: CASSLSTAPAGTGGTDTQYF

clone size: -
J gene: TRBJ2-7
D gene: -
V gene: TRBV5-8
CDR3 DNA: TGTGCCAGCGCACAGACCTACGAGCAGTACTTC
CDR3 protein: CASAQTYEQYF

clone size: -
J gene: TRBJ1-1
D gene: TRBD1
V gene: TRBV19
CDR3 DNA: TGTGCCAGTAGTAAGGGACAGTCGAACACTGAAGCTTTCTTT
CDR3 protein: CASSKGQSNTEAFF

clone size: -
J gene: TRBJ1-4
D gene: -
V gene: TRBV3-1/TRBV3-2
CDR3 DNA: TGTGCCAGCAGCCAAGAAAGGGGGGGGACAACTAATGAAAAACTGTTTTTT
CDR3 protein: CASSQERGGTTNEKLFF

clone size: -
J gene: TRBJ2-3
D gene: -
V gene: TRBV3-1/TRBV3-2
CDR3 DNA: TGTGCCAGCCCCGAGTCCCCATACTCGACAGATACGCAGTATTTT
CDR3 protein: CASPESPYSTDTQYF

clone size: -
J gene: TRBJ2-4
D gene: -
V gene: TRBV28
CDR3 DNA: TGTGCCAGCCGGACCGCAAAAAACATTCAGTACTTC
CDR3 protein: CASRTAKNIQYF

clone size: -
J gene: TRBJ1-2
D gene: TRBD1
V gene: TRBV30
CDR3 DNA: TGTGCCTGGAGAGACCCCGGGACAGCCTATGGCTACACCTTC
CDR3 protein: CAWRDPGTAYGYTF

clone size: -
J gene: TRBJ1-3
D gene: -
V gene: TRBV9
CDR3 DNA: TGTGCCAGCAGCGTAGGTATCACTGGAAACACCATATATTTT
CDR3 protein: CASSVGITGNTIYF

clone size: -
J gene: TRBJ1-4
D gene: TRBD1
V gene: TRBV6-2/TRBV6-3
CDR3 DNA: TGTGCCAGCAGCGGACAGGATCGAAAGGAAAAACTGTTTTTT
CDR3 protein: CASSGQDRKEKLFF

clone size: -
J gene: TRBJ1-2
D gene: TRBD1
V gene: TRBV9
CDR3 DNA: TGTGCCAGCAGCTTCTATTCGACAGGGCAAAGCTATGGCTACACCTTC
CDR3 protein: CASSFYSTGQSYGYTF

clone size: few
J gene: TRBJ1-1
D gene: -
V gene: TRBV9
CDR3 DNA: TGTGCCAGCAGCGCCTTGGTAGGGGGGGACACTGAAGCTTTCTTT
CDR3 protein: CASSALVGGDTEAFF

clone size: once
J gene: TRBJ1-1
D gene: -
V gene: TRBV11-2
CDR3 DNA: TGTGCCTCTAGCTTCAACCAACCTGAAGCTTTCTTT
CDR3 protein: CASSFNQPEAFF

clone size: -
J gene: TRBJ2-1
D gene: -
V gene: TRBV12-3/TRBV12-4
CDR3 DNA: TGTGCCAGCAGTTCTATTTACAATGAGCAGTTCTTC
CDR3 protein: CASSSIYNEQFF

clone size: -
J gene: TRBJ2-5
D gene: TRBD2
V gene: TRBV5-4
CDR3 DNA: TGTGCCAGCAGCCGGACGGGGGGGCGGCAAGAGACCCAGTACTTC
CDR3 protein: CASSRTGGRQETQYF

clone size: -
J gene: TRBJ2-1
D gene: -
V gene: TRBV21-1
CDR3 DNA: TGTGCCAGCAGCAAACCCCGGACTAGCGGCTACAATGAGCAGTTCTTC
CDR3 protein: CASSKPRTSGYNEQFF

clone size: few
J gene: TRBJ1-2
D gene: -
V gene: TRBV28
CDR3 DNA: TGTGCCAGCAGTTTTCCCTATGGCTACACCTTC
CDR3 protein: CASSFPYGYTF

clone size: -
J gene: TRBJ1-1
D gene: TRBD1
V gene: TRBV7-9
CDR3 DNA: TGTGCCAGCAGCTCACAGGGGGCCCACACTGAAGCTTTCTTT
CDR3 protein: CASSSQGAHTEAFF

clone size: -
J gene: TRBJ2-3
D gene: TRBD2
V gene: TRBV4-2
CDR3 DNA: TGTGCCAGCAGTCCGGGACTAGCGGTGGCAAATACGCAGTATTTT
CDR3 protein: CASSPGLAVANTQYF

clone size: -
J gene: TRBJ1-5
D gene: -
V gene: TRBV19
CDR3 DNA: TGTGCCAGTAGTTCCGCGGGGCGTAGCAATCAGCCCCAGCATTTT
CDR3 protein: CASSSAGRSNQPQHF

clone size: -
J gene: TRBJ1-4
D gene: -
V gene: TRBV14
CDR3 DNA: TGTGCCAGCAGCCAAGGTTGGGGAAATGAAAAACTGTTTTTT
CDR3 protein: CASSQGWGNEKLFF

clone size: -
J gene: TRBJ1-2
D gene: -
V gene: TRBV30
CDR3 DNA: TGTGCCTGGACCAAAGGACTGGCCAACTATGGCTACACCTTC
CDR3 protein: CAWTKGLANYGYTF

clone size: -
J gene: TRBJ1-4
D gene: -
V gene: TRBV27
CDR3 DNA: TGTGCCAGCAGGCCCCCCGGGGGGCGACGGGAAAAACTGTTTTTT
CDR3 protein: CASRPPGGRREKLFF

clone size: -
J gene: TRBJ2-1
D gene: -
V gene: TRBV4-3
CDR3 DNA: TGCGCCAGCAGCCAAGATTCGGGTTCCTACAATGAGCAGTTCTTC
CDR3 protein: CASSQDSGSYNEQFF

clone size: -
J gene: TRBJ2-2
D gene: -
V gene: TRBV9
CDR3 DNA: TGTGCCAGCAGCGTAGGGGGCGGGGCAGCGAACACCGGGGAGCTGTTTTTT
CDR3 protein: CASSVGGGAANTGELFF

clone size: -
J gene: TRBJ2-5
D gene: TRBD1
V gene: TRBV11-3
CDR3 DNA: TGTGCCAGCAGTCCGGGGACAGGCTCGGGTGAGACCCAGTACTTC
CDR3 protein: CASSPGTGSGETQYF

clone size: -
J gene: TRBJ1-2
D gene: -
V gene: TRBV21-1
CDR3 DNA: TGTGCCAGCAGCAAACAGGTTAACTATGGCTACACCTTC
CDR3 protein: CASSKQVNYGYTF

clone size: -
J gene: TRBJ1-2
D gene: TRBD1
V gene: TRBV9
CDR3 DNA: TGTGCCAGCAGCGTAGACAGTCGAGGGGGCACCGCTGGCTACACCTTC
CDR3 protein: CASSVDSRGGTAGYTF

clone size: -
J gene: TRBJ2-7
D gene: TRBD2
V gene: TRBV30
CDR3 DNA: TGTGCCTGGAGTGGAGGTGGGACTAGCGGGGGAAAGCAGTACTTC
CDR3 protein: CAWSGGGTSGGKQYF

clone size: few
J gene: TRBJ1-2
D gene: TRBD1
V gene: TRBV5-4
CDR3 DNA: TGTGCCAGCAGCTCCACCCGCCTAATAAGACAGGGGGGCTACACCTTC
CDR3 protein: CASSSTRLIRQGGYTF

clone size: -
J gene: TRBJ1-4
D gene: TRBD1
V gene: TRBV2
CDR3 DNA: TGTGCCAGCAGGGAAGAGAGAGGACAGGAGAGAAAACTGTTTTTT
CDR3 protein: CASREERGQERKLFF

clone size: -
J gene: TRBJ1-3
D gene: -
V gene: TRBV7-9
CDR3 DNA: TGTGCCAGCAGCTTAGCCCTTACCAGCTCTGGAAACACCATATATTTT
CDR3 protein: CASSLALTSSGNTIYF

clone size: -
J gene: TRBJ1-2
D gene: -
V gene: TRBV10-3
CDR3 DNA: TGTGCCATCAGTCCTACAGGGAACTATGGCTACACCTTC
CDR3 protein: CAISPTGNYGYTF

clone size: -
J gene: TRBJ1-4
D gene: -
V gene: TRBV29-1
CDR3 DNA: TGCAGCGTTGGCCGAAATGAAAAACTGTTTTTT
CDR3 protein: CSVGRNEKLFF

clone size: -
J gene: TRBJ1-2
D gene: TRBD1
V gene: TRBV18
CDR3 DNA: TGTGCCAGCTCTACCGGGACAGAGAACTATGGCTACACCTTC
CDR3 protein: CASSTGTENYGYTF

clone size: -
J gene: TRBJ2-2
D gene: -
V gene: TRBV30
CDR3 DNA: TGTGCCTGGAGTACCCTTTTTACCGGGGAGCTGTTTTTT
CDR3 protein: CAWSTLFTGELFF

clone size: -
J gene: TRBJ1-6
D gene: -
V gene: TRBV7-2
CDR3 DNA: TGTGCCAGCAGGACGTGGGGGGCCGCTAATTCACCCCTCCACTTT
CDR3 protein: CASRTWGAANSPLHF

clone size: -
J gene: TRBJ2-5
D gene: -
V gene: TRBV2
CDR3 DNA: TGTGCCAGCAGTGAATCTCCGGCAGCAATCCAAGAGACCCAGTACTTC
CDR3 protein: CASSESPAAIQETQYF

clone size: -
J gene: TRBJ1-5
D gene: TRBD1
V gene: TRBV19
CDR3 DNA: TGTGCCAGTAGTGACAGGGGTCAGCCCCAGCATTTT
CDR3 protein: CASSDRGQPQHF